The sequence of this T cell receptor beta chain was determined in a study of blood T cell repertoires in COVID-19. Study context: COVID-19 samples collected from the United States, Italy and Spain covered acute and convalescent phases. The analysed material was cDNA or gDNA that came from T cells, B-cell-depleted T cells, or PBMCs.

V lost 2 bases and J 6 bases, leaving 17 bases between the germline ends. Germline CDR1 is MGHRA and CDR2 is YSYEKL. CDR3 length equals 16 residues. Per the original methods: Cell counts per sample came from amplifying reference gene primers. The assay was immunoSEQ multiplex PCR, and TCRdb's table has in-frame clones only and misses some. Clone size and V and J calls were adopted from that table, with D and trimming inferred from the DNA. This repertoire shows 150,000 to 200,000 clones, 80% to 95% found once; its top ten account for 0.45% to 0.65%. The sequenced material came from peripheral blood. The chain uses TRBV4-1 and TRBJ2-1, with a tentative D call TRBD1 (6 bases). The receptor was isolated from a man in his forties or fifties with acute or convalescent COVID-19. The CDR3 loop is CASSQMGHSLANEQFF. The CDR3 nucleotides are TGCGCCAGCAGCCAAATGGGACATAGCTTGGCCAATGAGCAGTTCTTC.